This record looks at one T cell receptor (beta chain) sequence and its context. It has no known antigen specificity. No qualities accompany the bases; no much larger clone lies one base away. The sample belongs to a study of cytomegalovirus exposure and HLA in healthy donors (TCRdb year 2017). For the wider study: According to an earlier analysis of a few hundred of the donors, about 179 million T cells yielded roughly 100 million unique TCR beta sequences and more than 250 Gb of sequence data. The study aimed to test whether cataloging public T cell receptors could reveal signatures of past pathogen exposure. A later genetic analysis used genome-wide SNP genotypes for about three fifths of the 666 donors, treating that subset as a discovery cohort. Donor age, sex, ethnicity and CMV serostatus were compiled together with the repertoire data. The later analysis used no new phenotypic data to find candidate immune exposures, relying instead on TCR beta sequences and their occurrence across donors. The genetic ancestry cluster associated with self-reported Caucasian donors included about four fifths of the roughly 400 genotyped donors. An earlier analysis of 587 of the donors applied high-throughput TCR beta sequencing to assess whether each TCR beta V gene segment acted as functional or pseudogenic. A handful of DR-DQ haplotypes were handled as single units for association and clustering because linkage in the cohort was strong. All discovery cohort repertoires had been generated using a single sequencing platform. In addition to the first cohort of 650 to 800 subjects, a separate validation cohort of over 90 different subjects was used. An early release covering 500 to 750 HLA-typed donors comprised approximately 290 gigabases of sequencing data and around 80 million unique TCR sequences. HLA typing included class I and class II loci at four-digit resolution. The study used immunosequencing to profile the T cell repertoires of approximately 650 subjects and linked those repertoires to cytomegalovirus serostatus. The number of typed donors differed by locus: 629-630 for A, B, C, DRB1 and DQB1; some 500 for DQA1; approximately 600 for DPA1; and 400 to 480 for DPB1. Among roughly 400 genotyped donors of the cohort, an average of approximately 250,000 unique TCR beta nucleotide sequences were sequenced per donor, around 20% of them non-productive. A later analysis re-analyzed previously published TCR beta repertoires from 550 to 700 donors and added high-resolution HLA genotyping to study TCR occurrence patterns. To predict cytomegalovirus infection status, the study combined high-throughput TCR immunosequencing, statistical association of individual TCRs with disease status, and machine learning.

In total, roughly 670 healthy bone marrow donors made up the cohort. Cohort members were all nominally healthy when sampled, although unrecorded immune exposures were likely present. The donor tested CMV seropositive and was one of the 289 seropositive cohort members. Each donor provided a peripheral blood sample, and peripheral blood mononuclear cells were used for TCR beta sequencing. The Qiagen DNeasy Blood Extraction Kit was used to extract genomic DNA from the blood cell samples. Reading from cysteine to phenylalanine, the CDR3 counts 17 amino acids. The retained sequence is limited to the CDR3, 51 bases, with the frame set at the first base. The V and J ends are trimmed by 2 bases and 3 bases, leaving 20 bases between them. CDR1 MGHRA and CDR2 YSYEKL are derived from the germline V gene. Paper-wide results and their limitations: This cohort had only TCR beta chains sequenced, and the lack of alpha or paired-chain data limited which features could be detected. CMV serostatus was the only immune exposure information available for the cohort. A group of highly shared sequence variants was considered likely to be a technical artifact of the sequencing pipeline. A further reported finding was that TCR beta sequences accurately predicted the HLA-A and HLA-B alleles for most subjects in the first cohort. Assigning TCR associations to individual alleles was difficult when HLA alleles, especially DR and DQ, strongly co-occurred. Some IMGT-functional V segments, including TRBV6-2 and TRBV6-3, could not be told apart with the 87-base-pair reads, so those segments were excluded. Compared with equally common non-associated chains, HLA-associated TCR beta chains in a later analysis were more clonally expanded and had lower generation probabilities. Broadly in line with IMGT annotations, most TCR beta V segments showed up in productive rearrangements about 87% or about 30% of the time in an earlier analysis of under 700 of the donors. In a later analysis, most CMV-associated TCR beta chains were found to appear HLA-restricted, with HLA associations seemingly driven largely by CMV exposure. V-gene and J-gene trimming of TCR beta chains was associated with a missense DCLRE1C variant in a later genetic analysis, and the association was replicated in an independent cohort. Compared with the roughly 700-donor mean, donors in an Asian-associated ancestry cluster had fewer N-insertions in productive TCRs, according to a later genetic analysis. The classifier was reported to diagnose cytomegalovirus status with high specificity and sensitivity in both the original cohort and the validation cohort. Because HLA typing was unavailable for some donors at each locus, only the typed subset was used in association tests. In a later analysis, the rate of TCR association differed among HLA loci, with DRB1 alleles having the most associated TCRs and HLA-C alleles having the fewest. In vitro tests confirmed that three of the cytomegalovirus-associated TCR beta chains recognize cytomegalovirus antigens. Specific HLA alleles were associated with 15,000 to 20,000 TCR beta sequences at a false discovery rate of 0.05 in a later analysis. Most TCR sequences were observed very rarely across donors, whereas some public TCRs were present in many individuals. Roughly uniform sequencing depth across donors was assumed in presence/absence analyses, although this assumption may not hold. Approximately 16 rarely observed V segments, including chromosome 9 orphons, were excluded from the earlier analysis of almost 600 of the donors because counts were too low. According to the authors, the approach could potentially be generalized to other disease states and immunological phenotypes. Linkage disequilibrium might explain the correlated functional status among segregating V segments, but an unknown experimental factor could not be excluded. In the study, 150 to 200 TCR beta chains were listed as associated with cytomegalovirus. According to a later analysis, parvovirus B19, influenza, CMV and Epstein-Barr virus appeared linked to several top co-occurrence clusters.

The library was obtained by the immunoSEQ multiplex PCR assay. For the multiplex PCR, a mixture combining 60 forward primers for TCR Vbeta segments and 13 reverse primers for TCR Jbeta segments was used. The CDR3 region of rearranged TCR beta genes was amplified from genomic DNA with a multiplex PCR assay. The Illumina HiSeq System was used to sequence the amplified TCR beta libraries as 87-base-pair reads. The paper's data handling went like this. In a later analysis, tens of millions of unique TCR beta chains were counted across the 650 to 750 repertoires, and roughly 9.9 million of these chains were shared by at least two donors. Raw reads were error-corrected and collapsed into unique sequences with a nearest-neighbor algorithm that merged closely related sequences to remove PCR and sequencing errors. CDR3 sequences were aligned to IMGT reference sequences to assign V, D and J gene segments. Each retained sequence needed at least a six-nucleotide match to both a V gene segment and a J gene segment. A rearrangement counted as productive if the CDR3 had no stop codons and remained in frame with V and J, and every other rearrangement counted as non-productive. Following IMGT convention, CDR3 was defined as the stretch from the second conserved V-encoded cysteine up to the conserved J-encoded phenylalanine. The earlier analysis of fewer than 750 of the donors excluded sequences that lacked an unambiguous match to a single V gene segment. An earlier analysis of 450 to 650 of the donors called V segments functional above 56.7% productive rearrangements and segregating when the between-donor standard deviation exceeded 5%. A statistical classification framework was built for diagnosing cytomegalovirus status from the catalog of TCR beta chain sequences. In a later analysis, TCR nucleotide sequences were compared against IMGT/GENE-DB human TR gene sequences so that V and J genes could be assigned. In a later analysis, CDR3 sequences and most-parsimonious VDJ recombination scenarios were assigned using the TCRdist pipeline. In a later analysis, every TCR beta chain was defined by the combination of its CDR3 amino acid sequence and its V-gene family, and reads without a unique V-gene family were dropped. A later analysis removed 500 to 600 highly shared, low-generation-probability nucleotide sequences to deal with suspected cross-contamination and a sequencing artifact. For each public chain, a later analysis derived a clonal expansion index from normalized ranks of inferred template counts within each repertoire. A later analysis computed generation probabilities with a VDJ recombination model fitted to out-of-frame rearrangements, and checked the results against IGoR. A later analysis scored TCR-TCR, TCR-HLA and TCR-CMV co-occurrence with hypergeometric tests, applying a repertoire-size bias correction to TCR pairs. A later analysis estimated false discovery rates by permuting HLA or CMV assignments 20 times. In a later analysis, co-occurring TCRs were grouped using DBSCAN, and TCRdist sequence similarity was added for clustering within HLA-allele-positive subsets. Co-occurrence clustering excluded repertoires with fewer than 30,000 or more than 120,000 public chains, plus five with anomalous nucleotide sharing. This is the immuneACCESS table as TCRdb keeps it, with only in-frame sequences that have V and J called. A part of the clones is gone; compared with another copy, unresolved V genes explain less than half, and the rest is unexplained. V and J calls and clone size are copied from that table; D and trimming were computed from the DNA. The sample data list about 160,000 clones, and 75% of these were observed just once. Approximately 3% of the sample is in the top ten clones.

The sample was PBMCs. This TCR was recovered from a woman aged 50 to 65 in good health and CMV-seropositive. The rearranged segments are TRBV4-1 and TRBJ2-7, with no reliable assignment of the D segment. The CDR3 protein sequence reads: CASSQSLSGAPNYEQYF. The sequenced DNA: TGCGCCAGCAGCCAAAGCCTCTCCGGAGCGCCGAACTACGAGCAGTACTTC.